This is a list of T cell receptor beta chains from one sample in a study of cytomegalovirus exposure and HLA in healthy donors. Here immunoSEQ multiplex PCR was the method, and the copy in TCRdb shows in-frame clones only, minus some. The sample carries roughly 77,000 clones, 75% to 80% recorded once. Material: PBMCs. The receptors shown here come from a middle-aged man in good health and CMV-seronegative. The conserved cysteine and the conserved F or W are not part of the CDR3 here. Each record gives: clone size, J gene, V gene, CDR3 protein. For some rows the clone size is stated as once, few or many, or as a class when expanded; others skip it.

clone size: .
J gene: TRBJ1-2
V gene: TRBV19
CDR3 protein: ASSAGTVVYGYT

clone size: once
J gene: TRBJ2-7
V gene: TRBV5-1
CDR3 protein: ASSLSGLYEQY

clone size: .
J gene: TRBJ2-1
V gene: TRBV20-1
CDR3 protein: SATQDNEQF

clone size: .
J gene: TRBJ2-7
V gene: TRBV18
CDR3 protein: ASSPESYEQY

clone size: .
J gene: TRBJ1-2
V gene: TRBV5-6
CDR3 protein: ASSLTGGGYT

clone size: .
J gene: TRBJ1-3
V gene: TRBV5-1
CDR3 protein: ASSMGQGPGNTIY

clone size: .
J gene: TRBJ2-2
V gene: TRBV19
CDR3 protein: ASSRQGNTGELF

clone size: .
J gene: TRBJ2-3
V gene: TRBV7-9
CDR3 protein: ASSLRLANTDTQY

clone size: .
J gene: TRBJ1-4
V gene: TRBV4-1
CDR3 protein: ASSQGQGSEKLF

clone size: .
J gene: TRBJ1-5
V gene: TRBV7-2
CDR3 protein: ASSPSGLFQPQH

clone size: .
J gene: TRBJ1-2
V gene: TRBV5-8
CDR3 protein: ASSAEQGRASRGGYT

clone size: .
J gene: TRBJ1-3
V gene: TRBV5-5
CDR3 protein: ASSPFDPIQGAGNTIY

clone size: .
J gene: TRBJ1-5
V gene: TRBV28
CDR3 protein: ASSFGQGRQPQH

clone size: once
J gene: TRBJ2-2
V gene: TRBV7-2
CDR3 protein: ASSPAGGTGELF

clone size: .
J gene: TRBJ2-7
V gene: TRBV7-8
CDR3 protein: ASSLGQGPSYEQY

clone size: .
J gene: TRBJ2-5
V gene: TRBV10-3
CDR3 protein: AISSGTEKETQY

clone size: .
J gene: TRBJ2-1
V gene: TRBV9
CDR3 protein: ASSALGGGSSYNEQF